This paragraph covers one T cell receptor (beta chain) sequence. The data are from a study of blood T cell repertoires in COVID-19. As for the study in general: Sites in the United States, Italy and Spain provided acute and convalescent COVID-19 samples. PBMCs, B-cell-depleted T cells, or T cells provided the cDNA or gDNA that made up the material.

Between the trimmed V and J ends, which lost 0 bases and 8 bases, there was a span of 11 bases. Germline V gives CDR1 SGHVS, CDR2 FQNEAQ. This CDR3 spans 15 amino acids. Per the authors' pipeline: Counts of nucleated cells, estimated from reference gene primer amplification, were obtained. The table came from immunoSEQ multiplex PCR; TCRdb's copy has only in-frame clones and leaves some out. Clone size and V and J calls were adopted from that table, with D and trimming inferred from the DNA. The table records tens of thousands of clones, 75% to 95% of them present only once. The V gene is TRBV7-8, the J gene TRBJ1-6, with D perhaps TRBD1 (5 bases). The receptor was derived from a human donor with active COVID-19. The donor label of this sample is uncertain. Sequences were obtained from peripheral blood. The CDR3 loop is CASSLALGGDSPLHF. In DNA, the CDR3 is TGTGCCAGCAGCTTAGCCCTGGGGGGGGATTCACCCCTCCACTTT.